The 32 T cell receptor beta chains below all came from one sample that was sequenced in a study of blood T cell repertoires in COVID-19. Repertoires were generated with immunoSEQ multiplex PCR, while TCRdb's copy carries only in-frame clones and drops some. The table lists some 150,000 clones, about 82% of them singletons. The sequencing sample was made of peripheral blood. These receptors all stem from a woman aged 55-69 years with acute or convalescent COVID-19.

This clone was seen a single time. CDR3 sequence (DNA): TGTGCCAGTAGTATAGATCCTAGCGGGGGACGGGGGCTGTTTTTT. As protein: CASSIDPSGGRGLFF. V usage is TRBV19 and J usage is TRBJ2-2; 10 nucleotides agree with TRBD2. J was trimmed by 13 bases and V by 0 bases; bases with no gene match: 8. This CDR3 region has 15 residues. CDR1 LNHDA and CDR2 SQIVND come from the germline V gene (reference sequence).

The chain couples TRBV4-1 to TRBJ1-5; D is unclear. Germline V CDR1 and CDR2: MGHRA, YSYEKL. This CDR3 comprises 14 residues. Trimming pared 1 base from V and 1 base from J, leaving 5 bases between. CDR3 loop: CASSQGPSNQPQHF. In DNA form, the CDR3 reads TGCGCCAGCAGCCAAGGGCCGAGCAATCAGCCCCAGCATTTT.

V and J are TRBV19 and TRBJ1-4; TRBD1 is a possible D gene (5 bases). The CDR3 runs to 15 residues. Trimming pared 5 bases from V and 5 bases from J, leaving 15 bases between. Germline V CDR1 and CDR2: LNHDA, SQIVND (reference sequence). The CDR3: CASSFSMAGNEKLFF. DNA for the CDR3: TGTGCCAGTAGTTTTTCCATGGCAGGGAATGAAAAACTGTTTTTT.

The chain links TRBV2 to TRBJ1-5, with 11 bases lining up with TRBD1. V lost 4 bases, J lost 6 bases, and 2 bases stayed unmatched. Germline lookup yields CDR1 SNHLY and CDR2 FYNNEI. The CDR3 is 14 residues long. CDR3 in amino acids: CASSAGTGGQPQHF. CDR3 nucleotide sequence: TGTGCCAGCAGTGCGGGGACAGGGGGTCAGCCCCAGCATTTT. Based on the CDR3 plus reference TRBV2 and TRBJ1-5, the full variable domain is EPEVTQTPSHQVTQMGQEVILRCVPISNHLYFYWYRQILGQKVEFLVSFYNNEISEKSEIFDDQFSVERPDGSNFTLKIRSTKLEDSAMYFCASSAGTGGQPQHFGDGTRLSIL.

This chain connects TRBV5-6 to TRBJ1-2; the match to TRBD1 covers 7 bases. Germline V gene sequence: CDR1 SGHDT, CDR2 YYEEEE. Germline trimming cut 2 bases from V and 4 bases from J; bases unmatched to any gene: 5. CDR3 length: 14 residues. Written as DNA, the CDR3 is TGTGCCAGCAGCTTTACCGGACAGGCCTATGGCTACACCTTC. Amino acids: CASSFTGQAYGYTF.

The rearrangement links TRBV7-8 to TRBJ1-5; no reliable D call. V lost 5 bases and J lost 5, with 7 bases in between. Germline CDR1 and CDR2: SGHVS and FQNEAQ. The CDR3 length is 12 residues. In nucleotides, the CDR3 is TGTGCCAGCAGCCGTTCAGATCAGCCCCAGCATTTT. It is translated as CASSRSDQPQHF.

This chain's CDR3 is CATGTGGALGELFF. The CDR3, as DNA: TGTGCCACCGGGACAGGAGGTGCCTTGGGGGAGCTGTTTTTT. This sequence joins TRBV19 and TRBJ2-2; 8 bases line up with TRBD1. With 10 bases clipped from V and 8 bases from J, the junction kept 12 bases outside the gene matches. The germline gives CDR1 LNHDA, CDR2 SQIVND (reference sequence). The CDR3 is 14 residues long.

The chain carries TRBV30 and TRBJ2-2, with 7 nucleotides matching TRBD1. The ends lost 2 bases at V and 5 bases at J; junction bases unmatched: 11. The CDR3 runs 16 residues. CDR1 is GTSNPN, CDR2 SVGIG, per germline (reference sequence). CDR3 sequence: CAWSRLQTGWTGELFF. CDR3 nucleotides: TGTGCCTGGAGTCGGCTACAGACAGGGTGGACCGGGGAGCTGTTTTTT.

The genes are TRBV7-9 and TRBJ1-5, with D tentatively TRBD1 (6 bases). The CDR3 spans 17 residues. Germline lookup yields CDR1 SEHNR and CDR2 FQNEAQ (reference sequence). V shed 2 bases and J shed 6 bases, with 20 bases lying between them. CDR3 in amino acids: CASSLKKDRITIQPQHF. CDR3 nucleotides: TGTGCCAGCAGCTTAAAAAAAGACAGGATTACTATTCAGCCCCAGCATTTT.

The J gene is TRBJ2-1, the V gene TRBV6-2 or TRBV6-3; 8 bases align to TRBD2. This CDR3 spans 16 amino acids. Germline CDR1 and CDR2: MNHEY and SVGEGT. The junction had 15 bases not matched to a gene; V was cut back by 4 bases and J by 10 bases. For the CDR3, the DNA is TGTGCCAGCAGTTCCCCGGGACTAGGAGTGCTCGCAGAGCAGTTCTTC. This sequence encodes CASSSPGLGVLAEQFF.

The V and J genes are TRBV19 and TRBJ2-7; tentatively, D is TRBD1 (5 bases). Germline assignment: CDR1 LNHDA and CDR2 SQIVND (reference sequence). With 3 bases removed from V and 6 bases from J, the gap between germline ends came to 15 bases. This CDR3 spans 14 amino acids. The CDR3 bases are TGTGCCAGTAGTATTCGAGAAGGAAGGGGCGAGCAGTACTTC. Translating it yields CASSIREGRGEQYF.

The chain couples TRBV11-3 to TRBJ2-2; D unclear. CDR1 is SGHNT and CDR2 is YENEEA in the germline V gene. Deletions cut 6 bases from V and 4 bases from J, with 15 bases between. CDR3 length: 15 residues. As DNA, the CDR3 is TGTGCCAGCAGTCCCAGTGGCCATCCCACCGGGGAGCTGTTTTTT. It yields the protein CASSPSGHPTGELFF. Based on the CDR3 plus reference TRBV11-3 and TRBJ2-2, the full variable domain is EAGVVQSPRYKIIEKKQPVAFWCNPISGHNTLYWYLQNLGQGPELLIRYENEEAVDDSQLPKDRFSAERLKGVDSTLKIQPAELGDSAVYLCASSPSGHPTGELFFGEGSRLTVL.

This chain connects TRBV5-6 to TRBJ2-3; D may be TRBD2 (6 bases). The CDR3 is 14 amino acids. V lost 2 bases, J lost 2 bases, and 9 bases lay in between. In germline, CDR1 is SGHDT, CDR2 YYEEEE. The CDR3 DNA follows: TGTGCCAGCAGCTTACCGGGACTCACAGATACGCAGTATTTT. Translating gives CASSLPGLTDTQYF.

J is TRBJ2-7 and V is TRBV27, with D perhaps TRBD2 (5 bases). The CDR3 has 14 amino acids. Deletions cut 5 bases from V and 2 bases from J, with 13 bases between. Germline-derived CDR1 and CDR2 are MNHEY and SMNVEV (reference sequence). The CDR3 bases are TGTGCCAGCAGTGCTCGCGCGACTACCTACGAGCAGTACTTC. This sequence encodes CASSARATTYEQYF.

The table lists this clone with a few counts. The chain recombines TRBV6-2 or TRBV6-3 with TRBJ1-4; D ambiguous. Germline-derived CDR1 and CDR2 are MNHEY and SVGEGT. V lost 0 bases to trimming and J lost 4 bases, with 6 bases between them. CDR3 length equals 14 residues. The CDR3 region has the DNA TGTGCCAGCAGTTACTCGGAGATTAATGAAAAACTGTTTTTT. Protein sequence: CASSYSEINEKLFF.

The chain has TRBV30 and TRBJ2-1, with D tentatively TRBD2 (6 bases). V was trimmed by 2 bases and J by 7 bases, leaving 21 bases between them. There are 16 residues in the CDR3. Germline values: CDR1 GTSNPN, CDR2 SVGIG (reference sequence). The CDR3 region is CAWSTRRTIGGNEQFF. The CDR3 DNA reads TGTGCCTGGAGTACACGACGAACCATTGGAGGGAATGAGCAGTTCTTC.

This clone was counted only a few times. The V gene is TRBV5-1, the J gene TRBJ1-4; weak D call: TRBD1 (6 bases). The V gene's germline CDR1 is SGHRS and CDR2 YFSETQ. This CDR3 is built from 13 residues. With 5 bases removed from V and 7 bases from J, the gap between germline ends came to 12 bases. DNA of the CDR3: TGCGCCAGCAGTTCCGGGGGGCGTGAAAAACTGTTTTTT. Translated, it gives CASSSGGREKLFF.

The rearrangement uses TRBV4-2 and TRBJ2-3; 15 bases line up with TRBD2. J gave up 1 base and V 4 bases, and 6 bases lay outside the gene matches. Per the germline V gene, CDR1 is LGHNA and CDR2 is YNFKEQ. This CDR3 is 18 amino acids long. CDR3 sequence (DNA): TGTGCCAGCAGCCTAGGACTAGCGGGGGGGCAGGGCACAGATACGCAGTATTTT. It is translated as CASSLGLAGGQGTDTQYF.

The chain carries TRBV3-1 (or the pseudogene TRBV3-2) and TRBJ1-4, with 7 bases lining up with TRBD1. V gave up 4 bases and J gave up 8 bases; unmatched junction bases: 7. The CDR3 extends over 14 amino acids. Germline V gene lookup returns CDR1 LGHDT and CDR2 YNNKEL (reference sequence). The CDR3 DNA sequence: TGTGCCAGCAGCCTTGGGACAGCTGCCGAAAAACTGTTTTTT. The encoded protein is CASSLGTAAEKLFF.

The J gene is TRBJ1-6, the V gene TRBV9, with 7 bases aligning to TRBD1. In germline, CDR1 is SGDLS, CDR2 YYNGEE. The J segment lost 10 bases and the V segment lost 4 bases, leaving 11 bases of the junction unmatched. CDR3 length: 15 amino acids. The CDR3 bases are TGTGCCAGCAGCCCAACCAGAGGGACAGCGTCACCCCTCCACTTT. It specifies CASSPTRGTASPLHF.

V usage is TRBV30 and J usage is TRBJ1-2; D perhaps matches TRBD1 (6 bases). The CDR3 consists of 12 residues. V was pared by 5 bases and J by 4 bases, with 11 bases between. Germline V gene lookup returns CDR1 GTSNPN and CDR2 SVGIG (reference sequence). The CDR3 loop reads CAWDRQVYGYTF. The DNA of the CDR3 is TGTGCCTGGGACAGGCAAGTCTATGGCTACACCTTC.

The V gene is TRBV14, the J gene TRBJ1-6; 8 positions match TRBD1. Germline lookup yields CDR1 SGHDN and CDR2 FVKESK. V dropped 4 bases and J dropped 7; count of bases not matched to a gene: 3. There are 14 residues in the CDR3. The CDR3: CASSPGTGNSPLHF. The CDR3 nucleotides are TGTGCCAGCAGCCCGGGGACAGGCAATTCACCCCTCCACTTT.

This sequence joins TRBV7-9 and TRBJ2-6, with D hard to call. Germline lookup yields CDR1 SEHNR and CDR2 FQNEAQ (reference sequence). This CDR3 has 15 residues. V lost 7 bases, J lost 0 bases, and 10 bases lay in between. As DNA, the CDR3 is TGTGCCAGCACCAAAGAGAGCTCTGGGGCCAACGTCCTGACTTTC. Translated, it gives CASTKESSGANVLTF.

The CDR3 DNA sequence: TGTGCCAGCCGGGACAGGGAAACCTACGAGCAGTACTTC. Translation gives CASRDRETYEQYF. This chain joins TRBV10-3 and TRBJ2-7, with 9 bases matching TRBD1. This CDR3 spans 13 amino acids. Germline CDR1 and CDR2: ENHRY and SYGVKD. Trimming cost V 10 bases and J 2 bases; bases outside gene matches: 6.

V and J are TRBV7-6 and TRBJ2-1; TRBD2 aligns across 7 bases. V dropped 3 bases and J dropped 8; count of bases not matched to a gene: 16. CDR1 is SGHVS, CDR2 FNYEAQ, per germline. This CDR3 comprises 17 residues. In DNA, the CDR3 is TGTGCCAGCAGCTTGGTTGGACTAGACGACGGGGGGTATGAGCAGTTCTTC. The encoded protein is CASSLVGLDDGGYEQFF.

Notes on this clone: A much larger clone lies a single base off, so this may be a read error. Other DNA sequences in this specimen translate into the identical CDR3. The J gene is TRBJ2-7, the V gene TRBV20-1, with unresolved D. Trimming removed 3 bases from V and 5 bases from J, with 8 bases in between. The V gene's germline CDR1 is DFQATT and CDR2 SNEGSKA (reference sequence). This CDR3 has 11 residues. The CDR3, as DNA: TGCAGTGCTAGGTCAGGCCACGAGCAGTACTTC. Amino acid sequence: CSARSGHEQYF.

The chain combines TRBV6-6 with TRBJ1-1, with 8 nucleotides matching TRBD1. The trim removed 6 bases at V and 3 bases at J, leaving 9 bases unmatched. The CDR3 runs to 15 residues. Looked up from germline, CDR1 is MNHNY and CDR2 is SVGAGI (reference sequence). In DNA, the CDR3 is TGTGCCAGCAGCCCTGGACAGGGATGGGACACTGAAGCTTTCTTT. This codes for CASSPGQGWDTEAFF.

This rearrangement joins TRBV5-5 to TRBJ1-3; 9 bases agree with TRBD1. CDR1 and CDR2 from the germline V gene are SGHKS and YYEKEE (reference sequence). This CDR3 region has 17 residues. V dropped 2 bases and J dropped 0; count of bases not matched to a gene: 6. CDR3 amino acids: CASSFEGTGHSGNTIYF. In nucleotides, the CDR3 is TGTGCCAGCAGCTTCGAAGGGACAGGGCACTCTGGAAACACCATATATTTT.

V is TRBV9 and J is TRBJ2-3; the D gene is possibly TRBD2 (6 bases). The CDR3 contains 16 residues. Trimming pared 3 bases from V and 4 bases from J, leaving 18 bases between. Germline V lookup: CDR1 SGDLS, CDR2 YYNGEE. CDR3 sequence: CASSAPLAQFSDTQYF. DNA of the CDR3: TGTGCCAGCAGCGCTCCCCTAGCGCAGTTTTCAGATACGCAGTATTTT.

This chain uses TRBV6-1 with TRBJ1-6; unclear D gene. The CDR3 sequence is 14 residues long. The germline gives CDR1 MNHNS, CDR2 SASEGT. With 1 base removed from V and 10 bases from J, the gap between germline ends came to 11 bases. CDR3 sequence (DNA): TGTGCCAGCAGTGAAGTAACCGCGGGATCACCCCTCCACTTT. Translated: CASSEVTAGSPLHF.

The rearrangement joins TRBV6-5 to TRBJ1-2; perhaps TRBD1 as D (5 bases). Between the trimmed V and J ends, which lost 7 bases and 6 bases, there was a span of 15 bases. CDR1 and CDR2 (germline): MNHEY, SVGAGI. This CDR3 spans 13 amino acids. The CDR3 reads CASKWGESDGYTF. The CDR3 coding sequence is TGTGCCAGCAAATGGGGGGAATCTGATGGCTACACCTTC.

In this sample, this clone turned up once. The rearrangement links TRBV6-2 or TRBV6-3 to TRBJ1-4; 10 positions agree with TRBD1. The CDR3 runs to 16 residues. V shed 4 bases, J shed 5 bases, and the junction held 7 bases outside the gene matches. Germline CDR1 reads MNHEY; CDR2 reads SVGEGT. CDR3 nucleotides: TGTGCCAGCAGTTCCCATCGGACAGGGGGGAATGAAAAACTGTTTTTT. Translating gives CASSSHRTGGNEKLFF.